This T cell receptor beta chain was sequenced during a study of T-cell reconstitution after alpha-beta-depleted transplantation in children. This clonotype was detected many times. The target antigen is unknown. Preparation of the TCRbeta library involved a method that used unique molecular identifiers. TCRdb called the PCR reads again in MiXCR, with one record for every CDR3 protein. This sample has about 260,000 distinct CDR3 sequences, with under 14% found just once. Whole-study findings and limits: After one year, T-cell counts and TCRbeta diversity mostly came from new T cells.

This TCR was recovered from a male patient aged 2 to 10 who had a stem cell transplant for chronic granulomatous disease, so the T cells may come from the graft donor. The sequencing here drew on peripheral blood, taken 180 days after TCRalphabeta/CD19-depleted stem cell transplant.

As DNA, the CDR3 is TGTGCCAGCAGAGGACTAGCGGGAGGGGCCTACAATGAGCAGTTCTTC. As protein: CASRGLAGGAYNEQFF. The genes are TRBV27 and TRBJ2-1; 15 positions agree with TRBD2. This CDR3 has 16 residues. CDR1 and CDR2 from the germline V gene are MNHEY and SMNVEV (reference sequence). V was pared by 6 bases and J by 2 bases, with 2 bases of the junction left unmatched.